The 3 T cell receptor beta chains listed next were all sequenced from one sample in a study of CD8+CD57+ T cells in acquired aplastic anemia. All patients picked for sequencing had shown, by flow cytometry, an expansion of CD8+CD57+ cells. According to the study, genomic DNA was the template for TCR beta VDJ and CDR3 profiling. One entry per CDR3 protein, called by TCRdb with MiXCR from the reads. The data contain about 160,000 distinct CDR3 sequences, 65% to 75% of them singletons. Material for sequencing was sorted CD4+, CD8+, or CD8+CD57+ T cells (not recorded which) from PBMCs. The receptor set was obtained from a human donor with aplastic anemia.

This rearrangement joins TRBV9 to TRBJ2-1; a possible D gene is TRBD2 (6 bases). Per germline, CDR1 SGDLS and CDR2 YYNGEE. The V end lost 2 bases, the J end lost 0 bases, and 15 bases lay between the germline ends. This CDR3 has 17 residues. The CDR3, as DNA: TGTGCCAGCAGCGTCCCAGCGGGCGCCCCCTCCTACAATGAGCAGTTCTTC. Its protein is CASSVPAGAPSYNEQFF.

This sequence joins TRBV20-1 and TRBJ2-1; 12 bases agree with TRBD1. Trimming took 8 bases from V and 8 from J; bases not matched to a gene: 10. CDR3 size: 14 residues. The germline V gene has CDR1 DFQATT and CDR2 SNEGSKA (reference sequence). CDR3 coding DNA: TGCAGTTCTCCACCGGGACAGGGGGCCCATGAGCAGTTCTTC. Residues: CSSPPGQGAHEQFF.

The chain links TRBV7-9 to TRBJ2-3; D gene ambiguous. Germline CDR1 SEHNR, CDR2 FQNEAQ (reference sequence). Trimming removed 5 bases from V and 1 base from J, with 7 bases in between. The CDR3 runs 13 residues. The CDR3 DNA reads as TGTGCCAGCAGCCCGATACGCACAGATACGCAGTATTTT. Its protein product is CASSPIRTDTQYF.